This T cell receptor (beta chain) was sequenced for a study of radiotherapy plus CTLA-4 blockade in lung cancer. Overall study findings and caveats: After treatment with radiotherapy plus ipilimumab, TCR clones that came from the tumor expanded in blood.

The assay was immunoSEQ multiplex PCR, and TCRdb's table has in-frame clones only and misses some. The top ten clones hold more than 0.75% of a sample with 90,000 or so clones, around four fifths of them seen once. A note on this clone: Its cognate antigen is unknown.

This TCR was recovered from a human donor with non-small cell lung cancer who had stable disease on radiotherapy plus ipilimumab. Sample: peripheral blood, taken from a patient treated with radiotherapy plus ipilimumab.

The CDR3 coding sequence is TGTGCCAGTAGTATTGGCTCTAACAATGAGCAGTTCTTC. This codes for CASSIGSNNEQFF. This sequence joins TRBV19 and TRBJ2-1; no firm D call. Trimming cost V 3 bases and J 5 bases, with 8 bases left between them. Per germline, CDR1 LNHDA and CDR2 SQIVND (reference sequence). The CDR3 length is 13 residues.